This TCR beta chain was recovered during a study of blood T cell repertoires in COVID-19. Study-wide background: Material from acute and convalescent COVID-19 was sourced from the United States, Italy and Spain.

This clone was seen ten or more times. The trim removed 7 bases at V and 1 base at J, leaving 8 bases unmatched. CDR1 and CDR2 from the germline V gene are SGHNT and YYREEE (reference sequence). The CDR3 runs 14 residues. Clones were sequenced by immunoSEQ multiplex PCR, and TCRdb holds only the in-frame ones, with some missing. The profile covers 300,000 to 400,000 clones, with roughly 87% appearing a single time and around 9.9% taken by the ten largest. This TCR came from a young man with COVID-19, enrolled during active disease. The chain employs TRBV5-4 and TRBJ2-7, with 7 bases identical to TRBD1. The sample taken for sequencing was peripheral blood. In DNA, the CDR3 is TGTGCCAGCGGCTCACGGGACAGTTCCTACGAGCAGTACTTC. Translated: CASGSRDSSYEQYF.